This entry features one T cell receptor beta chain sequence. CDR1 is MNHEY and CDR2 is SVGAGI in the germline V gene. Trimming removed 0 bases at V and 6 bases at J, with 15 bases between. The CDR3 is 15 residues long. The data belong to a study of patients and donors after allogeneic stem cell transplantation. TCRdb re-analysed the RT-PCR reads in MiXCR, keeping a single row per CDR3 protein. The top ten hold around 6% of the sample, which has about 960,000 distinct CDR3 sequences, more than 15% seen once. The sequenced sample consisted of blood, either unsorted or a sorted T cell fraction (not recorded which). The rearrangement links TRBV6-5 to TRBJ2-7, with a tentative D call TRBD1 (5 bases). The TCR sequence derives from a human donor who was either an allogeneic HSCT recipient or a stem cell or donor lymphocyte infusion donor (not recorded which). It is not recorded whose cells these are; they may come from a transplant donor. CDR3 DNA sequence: TGTGCCAGCAGTTACTCACCAGGGATCTCGGCCGAGCAGTACTTC. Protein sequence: CASSYSPGISAEQYF.